This T cell receptor (beta chain) is drawn from a study of CD8 T cells in ankylosing spondylitis. V was clipped by 11 bases and J by 2 bases; unmatched bases: 7. Germline loops: CDR1 MNHEY, CDR2 SMNVEV (reference sequence). CDR3 length: 14 residues. Using its own MiXCR run on the 5' RACE reads, TCRdb lists one record per CDR3 protein. The table has 150,000 to 200,000 distinct CDR3 sequences, approximately 18% seen once. The specimen was blood, either unsorted or a sorted T cell fraction (not recorded which). This chain connects TRBV27 to TRBJ2-1, with 9 positions matching TRBD2. The sequence came from a male donor under 30 with ankylosing spondylitis or in good health (not recorded which). The CDR3 coding sequence is TGTGCCTCCGCGGGGGGGCGGACCTACAATGAGCAGTTCTTC. The encoded protein is CASAGGRTYNEQFF.